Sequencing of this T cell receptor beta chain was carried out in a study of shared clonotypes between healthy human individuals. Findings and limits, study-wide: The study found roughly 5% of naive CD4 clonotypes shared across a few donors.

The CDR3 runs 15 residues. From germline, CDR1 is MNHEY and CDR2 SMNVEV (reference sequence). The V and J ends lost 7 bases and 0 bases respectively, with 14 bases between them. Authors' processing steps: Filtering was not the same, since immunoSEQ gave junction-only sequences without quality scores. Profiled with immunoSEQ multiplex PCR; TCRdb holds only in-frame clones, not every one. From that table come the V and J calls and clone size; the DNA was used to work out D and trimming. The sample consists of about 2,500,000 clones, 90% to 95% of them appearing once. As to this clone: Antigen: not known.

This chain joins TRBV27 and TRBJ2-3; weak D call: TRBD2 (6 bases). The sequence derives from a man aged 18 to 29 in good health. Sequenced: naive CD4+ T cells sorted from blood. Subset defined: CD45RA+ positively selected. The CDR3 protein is CASMRGGVSTDTQYF. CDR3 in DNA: TGTGCCAGCATGAGGGGCGGGGTTAGCACAGATACGCAGTATTTT.